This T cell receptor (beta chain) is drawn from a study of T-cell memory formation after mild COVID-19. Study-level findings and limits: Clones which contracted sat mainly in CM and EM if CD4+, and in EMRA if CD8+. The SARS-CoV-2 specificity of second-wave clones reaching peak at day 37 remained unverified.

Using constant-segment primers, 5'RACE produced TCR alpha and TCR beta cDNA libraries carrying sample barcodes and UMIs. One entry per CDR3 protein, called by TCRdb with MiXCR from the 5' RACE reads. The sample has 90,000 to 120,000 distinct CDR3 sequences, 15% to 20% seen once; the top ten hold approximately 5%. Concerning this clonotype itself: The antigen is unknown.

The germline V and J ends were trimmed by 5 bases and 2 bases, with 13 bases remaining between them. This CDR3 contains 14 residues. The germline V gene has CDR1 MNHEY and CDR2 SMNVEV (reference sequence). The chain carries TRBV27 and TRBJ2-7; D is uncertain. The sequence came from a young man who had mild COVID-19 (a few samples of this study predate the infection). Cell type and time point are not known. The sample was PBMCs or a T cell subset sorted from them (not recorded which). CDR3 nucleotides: TGTGCCAGCAGTCCGGCAGGTCGGACCTACGAGCAGTACTTC. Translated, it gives CASSPAGRTYEQYF.